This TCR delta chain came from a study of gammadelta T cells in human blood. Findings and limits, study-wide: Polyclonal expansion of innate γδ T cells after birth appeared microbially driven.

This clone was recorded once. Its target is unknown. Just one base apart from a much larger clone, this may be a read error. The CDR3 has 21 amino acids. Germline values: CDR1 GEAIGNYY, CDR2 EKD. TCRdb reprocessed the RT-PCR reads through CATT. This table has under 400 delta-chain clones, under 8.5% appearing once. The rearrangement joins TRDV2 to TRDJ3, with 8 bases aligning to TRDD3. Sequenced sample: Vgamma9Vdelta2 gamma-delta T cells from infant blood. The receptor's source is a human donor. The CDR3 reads CACDTGLGDPRSSRDTRQMFF. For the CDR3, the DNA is TGTGCCTGTGACACTGGCCTGGGGGACCCTAGGAGCTCCAGGGACACCCGACAGATGTTTTTC.